What follows describes a single TCR beta chain. This sample is part of a study of blood T cells in healthy people across ages. Germline lookup yields CDR1 LNHNV and CDR2 YYDKDF (reference sequence). The CDR3 extends over 13 amino acids. The authors ran a second PCR of 7 to 11 cycles using a sample-barcoded 5' primer and a J-beta primer mix. Using its own MiXCR run on the 5' RACE reads, TCRdb lists one record per CDR3 protein. The sample contains roughly 1.4 million distinct CDR3 sequences, almost 60% of which appear only once. V and J are TRBV15 and TRBJ2-7; D call uncertain. The DNA end lines up better with TRBJ2-5; the J call may be wrong. The sequenced material came from blood. The source is a man younger than 35 in good health. The CDR3 region is CATSRDHVETQYF. CDR3 in DNA: TGTGCCACCAGCAGAGATCACGTCGAGACCCAGTACTTC.